Listed below are T cell receptor beta chains from one sample, sequenced in a study of circulating CD8 cells and anti-PD-1 response in melanoma. TCRdb re-derived calls from the reads in MiXCR, one entry per CDR3 protein. The table includes some 200 distinct CDR3 sequences, 11% to 15% detected once. The specimen was CD8+ T cells from PBMCs, collected at baseline or after one month of anti-PD-1 therapy (not recorded which). The receptors were gathered from a human donor with melanoma. CDR3s leave out the opening cysteine and the closing phenylalanine or tryptophan. D genes are given only for firm matches.

D gene,V gene,J gene,CDR3 protein
TRBD2,TRBV4-1,TRBJ2-7,ASSHLAGGLYEQY
TRBD2,TRBV28,TRBJ2-1,ASSLGLAGFDEQF
-,TRBV20-1,TRBJ2-1,SAPTGASFDNEQF
-,TRBV25-1,TRBJ1-1,AGSTLGRDAEAF
TRBD1,TRBV4-3,TRBJ2-1,ASSQGDWTGPRDEQF
-,TRBV20-1,TRBJ1-2,SASGGKDKHYGYT
TRBD1,TRBV6-5,TRBJ1-1,ASSYGGQRAEAF
TRBD2,TRBV19,-,ASSDHSGIEQY
TRBD1,TRBV4-2,TRBJ1-1,ASSQLRQGDTEAF
TRBD2,TRBV27,TRBJ2-3,ASSLNGGEQY
TRBD2,TRBV28,TRBJ2-7,ASSLPSPIAGGAQWRGEQY
-,TRBV14,TRBJ2-3,ASSPGAANTDTQY
-,TRBV27,TRBJ2-7,ASSPTVAAEQY
TRBD2,TRBV7-8,TRBJ2-7,ASCLATGTSGPWGYEQY
TRBD1,TRBV29-1,TRBJ2-1,SVTGVVNEQF
-,TRBV4-2,TRBJ2-7,ASSQENGPGYEQY
TRBD2,TRBV7-8,TRBJ2-7,ASSLATGTSGPWGYEQY
-,TRBV6-5,TRBJ2-4,ASSYAEIGRNIQY
-,TRBV5-1,TRBJ2-3,ARSELAFTDTQY
TRBD1,TRBV5-1,TRBJ2-2,ASSPTGTGIPGELF
TRBD1,TRBV7-3,TRBJ2-6,ASSYRGSGFGANVLT
-,TRBV6-2/TRBV6-3,TRBJ2-5,ASSPSRLASLWETQY